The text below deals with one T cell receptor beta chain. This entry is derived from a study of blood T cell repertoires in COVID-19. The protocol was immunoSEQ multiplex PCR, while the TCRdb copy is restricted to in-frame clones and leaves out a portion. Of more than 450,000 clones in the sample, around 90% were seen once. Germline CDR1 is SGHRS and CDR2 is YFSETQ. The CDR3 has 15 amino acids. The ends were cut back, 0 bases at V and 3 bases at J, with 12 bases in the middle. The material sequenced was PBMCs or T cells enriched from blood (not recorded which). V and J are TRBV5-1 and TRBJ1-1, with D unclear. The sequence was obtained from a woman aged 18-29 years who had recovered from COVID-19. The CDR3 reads CASSLEGGYHTEAFF. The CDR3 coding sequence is TGCGCCAGCAGCTTGGAGGGAGGGTATCACACTGAAGCTTTCTTT.